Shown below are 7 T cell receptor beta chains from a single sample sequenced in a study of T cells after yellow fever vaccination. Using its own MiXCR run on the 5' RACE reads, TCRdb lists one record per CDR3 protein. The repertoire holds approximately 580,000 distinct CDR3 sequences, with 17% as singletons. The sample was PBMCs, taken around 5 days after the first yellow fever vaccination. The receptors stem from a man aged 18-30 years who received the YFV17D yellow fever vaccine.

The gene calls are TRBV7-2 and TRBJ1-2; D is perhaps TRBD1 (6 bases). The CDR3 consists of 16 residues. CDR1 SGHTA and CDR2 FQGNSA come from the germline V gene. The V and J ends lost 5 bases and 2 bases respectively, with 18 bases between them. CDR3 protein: CASSQKGGGRNYGYTF. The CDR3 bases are TGTGCCAGCAGCCAGAAGGGGGGGGGGCGAAACTATGGCTACACCTTC.

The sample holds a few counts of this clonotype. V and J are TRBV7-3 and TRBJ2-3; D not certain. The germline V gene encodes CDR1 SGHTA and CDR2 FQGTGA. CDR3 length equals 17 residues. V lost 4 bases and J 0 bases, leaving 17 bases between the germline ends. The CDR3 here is CASSSLPARQSTDTQYF. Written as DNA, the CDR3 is TGTGCCAGCAGCTCCCTCCCGGCTAGACAAAGCACAGATACGCAGTATTTT.

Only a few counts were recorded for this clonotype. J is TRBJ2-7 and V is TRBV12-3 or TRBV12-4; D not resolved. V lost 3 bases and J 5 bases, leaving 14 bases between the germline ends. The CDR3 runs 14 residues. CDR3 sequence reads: CASSLGRKSDEQYF. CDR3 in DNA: TGTGCCAGCAGTTTGGGCAGGAAGAGCGACGAGCAGTACTTC.

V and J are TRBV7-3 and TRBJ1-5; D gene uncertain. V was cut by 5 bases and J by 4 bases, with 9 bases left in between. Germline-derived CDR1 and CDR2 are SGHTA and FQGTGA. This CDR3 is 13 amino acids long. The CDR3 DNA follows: TGTGCCAGCAGCGCCGACTTAAATCAGCCCCAGCATTTT. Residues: CASSADLNQPQHF.

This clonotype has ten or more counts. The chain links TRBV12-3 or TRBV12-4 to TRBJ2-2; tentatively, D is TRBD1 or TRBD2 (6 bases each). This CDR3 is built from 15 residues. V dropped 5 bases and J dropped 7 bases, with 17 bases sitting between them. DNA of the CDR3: TGTGCCAGCAGTCCAAGGGGGGAAGCGGACGGGGAGCTGTTTTTT. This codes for CASSPRGEADGELFF.

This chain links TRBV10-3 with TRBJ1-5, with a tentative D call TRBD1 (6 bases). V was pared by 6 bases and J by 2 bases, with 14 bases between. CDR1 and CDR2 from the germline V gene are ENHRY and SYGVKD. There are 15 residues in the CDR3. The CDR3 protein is CAISRGGQGNQPQHF. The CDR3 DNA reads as TGTGCCATCAGCCGAGGGGGTCAGGGCAATCAGCCCCAGCATTTT.

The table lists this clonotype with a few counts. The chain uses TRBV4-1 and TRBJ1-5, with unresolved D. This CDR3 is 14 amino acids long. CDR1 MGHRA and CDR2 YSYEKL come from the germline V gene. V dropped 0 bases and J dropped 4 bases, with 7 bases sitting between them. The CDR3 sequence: CASSQEGGNQPQHF. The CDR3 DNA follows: TGCGCCAGCAGCCAAGAAGGAGGAAATCAGCCCCAGCATTTT.